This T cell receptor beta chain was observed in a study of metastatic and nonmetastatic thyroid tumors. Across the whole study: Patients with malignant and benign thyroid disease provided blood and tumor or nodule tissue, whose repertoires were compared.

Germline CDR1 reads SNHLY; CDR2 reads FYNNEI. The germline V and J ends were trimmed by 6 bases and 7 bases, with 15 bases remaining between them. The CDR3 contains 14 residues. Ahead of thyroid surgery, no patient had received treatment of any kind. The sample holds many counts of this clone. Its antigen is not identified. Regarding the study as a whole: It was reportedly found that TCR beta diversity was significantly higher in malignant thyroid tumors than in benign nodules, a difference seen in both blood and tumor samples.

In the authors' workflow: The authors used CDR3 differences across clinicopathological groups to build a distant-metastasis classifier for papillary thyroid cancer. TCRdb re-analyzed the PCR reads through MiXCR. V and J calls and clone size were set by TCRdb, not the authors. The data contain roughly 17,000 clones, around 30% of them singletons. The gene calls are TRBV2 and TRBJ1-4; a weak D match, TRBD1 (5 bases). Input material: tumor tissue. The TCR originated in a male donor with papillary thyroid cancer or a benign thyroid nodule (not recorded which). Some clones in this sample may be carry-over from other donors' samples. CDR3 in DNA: TGTGCCAGCAGAGGGACTGAAGGGTCTGAAAAACTGTTTTTT. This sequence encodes CASRGTEGSEKLFF.